This T cell receptor (beta chain) was captured by sequencing in a study of cytomegalovirus exposure and HLA in healthy donors. Study outcomes and limitations: Near-uniform donor sequencing depth was presumed by presence/absence analyses.

Trimming shortened V by 2 bases and J by 2 bases, and 7 bases separated the two germline ends. The CDR3 runs 14 residues. The V gene's germline CDR1 is SGHTA and CDR2 FQGNSA. PCR used 60 Vbeta primers and 13 Jbeta primers. TCRdb keeps only in-frame clones here, not all; method: immunoSEQ multiplex PCR. The table has roughly 100,000 clones, more than 60% seen once. Remarks on this clone: Its cognate antigen is unknown.

Each donor was nominally healthy when sampled (though unrecorded immune exposures were likely). The chain has TRBV7-2 and TRBJ2-1; a possible D gene is TRBD1 (5 bases). The specimen was PBMCs. The sequence derives from a woman in her fifties or sixties in good health and CMV-seropositive. CDR3 bases: TGTGCCAGCAGCTTACAGGGCCCCTACAATGAGCAGTTCTTC. This translates into CASSLQGPYNEQFF.